The clone carrying this T cell receptor beta chain was found a few times. Its cognate antigen is unknown. The stimulus was an HIV-1 Gag 15-mer peptide pool, 0.9 to 1 ug/peptide/mL. Memory cells lacking CD40L and CD69 with high CD45RO were sorted. An approximately 18-hour stimulation of CD8-depleted PBMCs used anti-CD28/CD49d costimulation, CD40-blocking antibody and enfuvirtide. This was the immunoSEQ version 4 assay in survey mode. Genomic DNA was diluted to around 10 ng/uL, up to about 1 ug per sample. Generated by immunoSEQ multiplex PCR, the TCRdb table keeps only in-frame clones and is missing some. The table includes some 58,000 clones, over 60% detected once. This sample was taken from a study of persistence of HIV-infected CD4 T cells. The receptor was derived from an adult man with HIV who was CMV-seropositive. The input for sequencing was CD4+ T cells sorted from PBMCs after roughly 18-hour stimulation, taken from a patient who received antiretroviral therapy.

The CDR3 nucleotides are TGTGCCACCAGTGACACCGGGCCCCGCACAGATACGCAGTATTTT. Its translation: CATSDTGPRTDTQYF. The chain combines TRBV24-1 with TRBJ2-3; D is unresolved. The CDR3 covers 15 residues. V was trimmed by 4 bases and J by 1 base, leaving 11 bases between them. Germline V lookup: CDR1 KGHDR, CDR2 SFDVKD.